This T cell receptor beta chain emerged from a study of blood T cell repertoires in COVID-19. The Seattle patients, enrolled during active infection, were followed longitudinally. Here immunoSEQ multiplex PCR was the method, and the copy in TCRdb shows in-frame clones only, minus some. The sample includes approximately 65,000 clones, about nine tenths of them seen just once. V lost 5 bases and J lost 3; bases outside the gene matches: 2. This CDR3 has 13 residues. Looked up from germline, CDR1 is MNHEY and CDR2 is SVGAGI. The sequenced sample was peripheral blood. The rearrangement uses TRBV6-5 and TRBJ1-2; TRBD1 aligns across 8 bases. The sequence came from a man in his fifties with COVID-19, enrolled during active disease. CDR3 amino acids: CASSTDRDYGYTF. The CDR3 region has the DNA TGTGCCAGCAGTACGGACAGGGACTATGGCTACACCTTC.